What follows are 25 T cell receptor beta chains derived from one specimen sequenced in a study of CD8+ T cells in alopecia areata. Treatment defined: oral pan-JAK inhibitor, 5-10 mg twice daily. Following RNA extraction, reverse transcription yielded cDNA that acted as the sequencing template. Generated by immunoSEQ multiplex PCR, the TCRdb table keeps only in-frame clones and is missing some. The table includes 200,000 to 250,000 clones, about 50% detected once. The sample here was CD4+ T cells sorted from blood, taken at week 4, from a patient treated with tofacitinib. These receptor sequences come from a human donor with alopecia areata.

DNA of the CDR3: TGTGCCAGCAGCTTACGCGCAGGGGAGTCGACAGATACGCAGTATTTT. Translated, it gives CASSLRAGESTDTQYF. The J gene is TRBJ2-3, the V gene TRBV7-6, with a tentative D call TRBD1 (6 bases). The ends were cut back, 2 bases at V and 3 bases at J, with 15 bases in the middle. From germline, CDR1 is SGHVS and CDR2 FNYEAQ. There are 16 residues in the CDR3.

The chain links TRBV25-1 to TRBJ1-5; possibly TRBD1 for D (5 bases). This CDR3 is 15 amino acids long. Germline V lookup: CDR1 MGHDK, CDR2 SYGVNS. V shed 4 bases and J shed 4 bases, with 14 bases lying between them. The CDR3 loop is CASSGGQGANQPQHF. The CDR3 DNA follows: TGTGCCAGCAGTGGAGGGCAGGGTGCAAATCAGCCCCAGCATTTT. Together with reference TRBV25-1 and TRBJ1-5, the CDR3 gives the full variable domain: EADIYQTPRYLVIGTGKKITLECSQTMGHDKMYWYQQDPGMELHLIHYSYGVNSTEKGDLSSESTVSRIRTEHFPLTLESARPSHTSQYLCASSGGQGANQPQHFGDGTRLSIL.

As to this clone: At the DNA level, this CDR3 is encoded by other sequences in the same sample as well. The chain joins TRBV20-1 to TRBJ2-3; D ambiguous. Germline CDR1 is DFQATT and CDR2 is SNEGSKA (reference sequence). With 1 base removed from V and 6 bases from J, the gap between germline ends came to 5 bases. This CDR3 contains 11 residues. The chain's CDR3 is CSARAGDTQYF. The CDR3 coding sequence is TGCAGTGCTAGAGCTGGCGATACGCAGTATTTT.

The chain joins TRBV29-1 to TRBJ1-1; 7 bases are shared with TRBD1. Germline V lookup: CDR1 SQVTM, CDR2 ANQGSEA. The CDR3 consists of 15 residues. The V gene end was trimmed by 4 bases and the J gene end by 0 bases; junction bases not matched to a gene: 8. In nucleotides, the CDR3 is TGCAGCGTTGGAACAGGGGCAGAGATGAACACTGAAGCTTTCTTT. Translating gives CSVGTGAEMNTEAFF.

The chain links TRBV6-1 to TRBJ1-1; no clear D. There are 15 residues in the CDR3. Germline CDR1 MNHNS, CDR2 SASEGT. The V end was cut by 6 bases, the J end by 0 bases, with 14 bases between. The CDR3 sequence is CASSGQRAMNTEAFF. Written as DNA, the CDR3 is TGTGCCAGCAGCGGGCAGAGAGCCATGAACACTGAAGCTTTCTTT.

This clone was observed a few times. The chain recombines TRBV29-1 with TRBJ2-5, with D possibly being TRBD1 or TRBD2 (5 bases each). Germline-derived CDR1 and CDR2 are SQVTM and ANQGSEA. V shed 4 bases and J shed 4 bases, with 10 bases lying between them. This CDR3 spans 12 amino acids. In DNA form, the CDR3 reads TGCAGCGTTGGGGGGTCCAGAGAGACCCAGTACTTC. This codes for CSVGGSRETQYF.

This chain joins TRBV29-1 and TRBJ2-7; D may be TRBD2 (5 bases). The CDR3 consists of 12 residues. Germline CDR1 reads SQVTM; CDR2 reads ANQGSEA. Trimming cost V 1 base and J 6 bases, with 10 bases left between them. Written as DNA, the CDR3 is TGCAGCGTTGAAGTCGGGGTATCCGAGCAGTACTTC. It codes for CSVEVGVSEQYF.

This clone was recorded a few times. This chain joins TRBV29-1 and TRBJ2-3, with TRBD2 matching 13 bases. The CDR3 extends over 15 amino acids. CDR1 and CDR2 (germline): SQVTM, ANQGSEA. The V and J ends lost 7 bases and 8 bases, in that order; junction bases with no gene match: 12. The CDR3 is CSAPGTSGGAGTQYF. The CDR3 DNA reads TGCAGCGCCCCGGGCACTAGCGGGGGGGCCGGTACGCAGTATTTT.

The chain carries TRBV15 and TRBJ1-2; 12 bases align to TRBD1. The CDR3 contains 19 residues. J was trimmed by 8 bases and V by 2 bases; bases with no gene match: 18. Germline loops: CDR1 LNHNV, CDR2 YYDKDF (reference sequence). The CDR3 DNA reads as TGTGCCACCAGCAGATACAACTCCGGGACAGGGGGCGATTCGCAGGGCTACACCTTC. This sequence encodes CATSRYNSGTGGDSQGYTF.

This clone was detected only a few times. The chain joins TRBV5-8 to TRBJ2-7; D may be TRBD1 (6 bases). Germline-derived CDR1 and CDR2 are SGHTS and YDEGEE. The CDR3 is 13 amino acids. Between the trimmed V and J ends, which lost 3 bases and 5 bases, there was a span of 12 bases. CDR3 DNA: TGTGCCAGCAGCTGGGGAAGGGGGAACGAGCAGTACTTC. This gives the protein CASSWGRGNEQYF.

This clone was seen a handful of times. V and J are TRBV12-5 and TRBJ2-3; TRBD2 agrees at 9 bases. J was trimmed by 3 bases and V by 3 bases; bases with no gene match: 10. Per the germline V gene, CDR1 is LGHNT and CDR2 is FRNRAP. CDR3 length: 17 residues. The CDR3 sequence: CASGLGVAGGPTDTQYF. For the CDR3, the DNA is TGTGCTAGTGGTTTAGGCGTGGCGGGGGGGCCGACAGATACGCAGTATTTT.

This clone came up a few times. This chain links TRBV14 with TRBJ2-1; tentative D call: TRBD1 (6 bases). With 1 base removed from V and 11 bases from J, the gap between germline ends came to 9 bases. The CDR3 length is 12 residues. Germline V gives CDR1 SGHDN, CDR2 FVKESK. CDR3 coding DNA: TGTGCCAGCAGCCAAGTCCGGGACAAGCAGTTCTTC. This gives the protein CASSQVRDKQFF.

This clone has a single count. V is TRBV10-3 and J is TRBJ2-3, with TRBD2 matching over 9 bases. Unmatched junction bases numbered 1, after V lost 4 bases and J lost 2 bases. This CDR3 comprises 14 residues. Germline V gives CDR1 ENHRY, CDR2 SYGVKD. The CDR3 is CAISASGDTDTQYF. The CDR3 DNA follows: TGTGCCATCAGTGCTAGCGGGGACACAGATACGCAGTATTTT.

The chain carries TRBV4-1 and TRBJ2-5; the match to TRBD2 covers 10 bases. Germline V lookup: CDR1 MGHRA, CDR2 YSYEKL. The CDR3 totals 17 residues. V dropped 4 bases and J dropped 2; count of bases not matched to a gene: 10. The CDR3 nucleotides read TGCGCCAGCAGCCTTTCTTGGAGGACTAGCGGACAAGAGACCCAGTACTTC. Protein product: CASSLSWRTSGQETQYF.

This sequence joins TRBV7-8 and TRBJ2-7; either TRBD1 or TRBD2 may fit D (6 bases each). Germline V gene sequence: CDR1 SGHVS, CDR2 FQNEAQ. The CDR3 is made up of 16 amino acids. Trimming shortened V by 5 bases and J by 2 bases, and 19 bases separated the two germline ends. The CDR3 loop is CASSPSGGWETYEQYF. The CDR3, as DNA: TGTGCCAGCAGCCCATCCGGGGGCTGGGAAACCTACGAGCAGTACTTC. Drawing the rest from reference TRBV7-8 and TRBJ2-7, the complete variable domain is GAGVSQSPRYKVAKRGQDVALRCDPISGHVSLFWYQQALGQGPEFLTYFQNEAQLDKSGLPSDRFFAERPEGSVSTLKIQRTQQEDSAVYLCASSPSGGWETYEQYFGPGTRLTVT.

The genes are TRBV14 and TRBJ2-7; D is ambiguous. Germline CDR1 is SGHDN and CDR2 is FVKESK. This CDR3 comprises 16 residues. The V gene lost 4 bases and the J gene lost 4 bases, with 20 bases spanning the gap. CDR3 bases: TGTGCCAGCAGCCCACTCCTGACCGGGTCAATATACGAGCAGTACTTC. Protein: CASSPLLTGSIYEQYF.

This clone was counted only a few times. The V gene is TRBV7-8, the J gene TRBJ1-6, with D perhaps TRBD1 (5 bases). This CDR3 contains 14 residues. Between the trimmed V and J ends, which lost 2 bases and 7 bases, there was a span of 9 bases. Germline loops: CDR1 SGHVS, CDR2 FQNEAQ. CDR3 DNA sequence: TGTGCCAGCAGCTTACAGGGCGGGAATTCACCCCTCCACTTT. Protein sequence: CASSLQGGNSPLHF.

This clone was seen more than once but under ten times. V usage is TRBV11-1 and J usage is TRBJ2-7; 11 bases map to TRBD2. CDR3 length equals 14 residues. CDR1 and CDR2 (germline): SGHAT, FQDESV (reference sequence). Losses at the gene ends were 1 base for V and 6 bases for J; bases not matched to a gene: 2. The CDR3 sequence: CASSLVGTSGEQYF. The DNA of the CDR3 is TGTGCCAGCAGCTTAGTGGGGACTAGCGGCGAGCAGTACTTC.

This clone was detected ten times or more. The chain couples TRBV4-1 to TRBJ2-2; D may be TRBD2 (6 bases). Trimming took 1 base from V and 1 from J, leaving 10 bases between them. The CDR3 is 16 residues long. The germline V gene encodes CDR1 MGHRA and CDR2 YSYEKL. CDR3 DNA sequence: TGCGCCAGCAGCCAAGTGCCAGCGGGGAACACCGGGGAGCTGTTTTTT. Translation gives CASSQVPAGNTGELFF.

This chain links TRBV7-2 with TRBJ1-2, with 7 nucleotides matching TRBD1. V gave up 5 bases and J gave up 8 bases; unmatched junction bases: 8. The CDR3 consists of 13 residues. CDR1 and CDR2 (germline): SGHTA, FQGNSA. CDR3 residues: CASSPGGQRGYTF. In DNA, the CDR3 is TGTGCCAGCAGCCCTGGGGGACAGAGGGGCTACACCTTC.

The chain uses TRBV15 and TRBJ2-3; D unresolved. The V and J ends lost 1 base and 4 bases respectively, with 6 bases between them. Germline-derived CDR1 and CDR2 are LNHNV and YYDKDF (reference sequence). The CDR3 covers 13 residues. CDR3 amino acids: CATSRGPSDTQYF. CDR3 in DNA: TGTGCCACCAGCAGAGGTCCTTCAGATACGCAGTATTTT.

The rearrangement joins TRBV9 to TRBJ1-6; 7 positions agree with TRBD1. CDR3 size: 17 residues. Germline CDR1 and CDR2: SGDLS and YYNGEE. V gave up 3 bases and J gave up 0 bases; unmatched junction bases: 6. CDR3: CASSATGLSSYNSPLHF. DNA of the CDR3: TGTGCCAGCAGCGCGACAGGGCTGAGCTCCTATAATTCACCCCTCCACTTT.

This sequence joins TRBV5-6 and TRBJ1-2; 10 nucleotides agree with TRBD1. CDR3 length: 13 amino acids. Per the germline V gene, CDR1 is SGHDT and CDR2 is YYEEEE. The V segment lost 3 bases and the J segment 4 bases; nucleotides outside the gene matches: 0. CDR3 sequence (DNA): TGTGCCAGCAGCTGGGACAGGGGCTATGGCTACACCTTC. Encoded protein: CASSWDRGYGYTF.

V is TRBV15 and J is TRBJ1-5; maybe TRBD1 (5 bases). The CDR3 runs to 18 residues. Germline assignment: CDR1 LNHNV and CDR2 YYDKDF (reference sequence). V shed 3 bases and J shed 7 bases, with 25 bases lying between them. The CDR3 protein is CATSSLHHEARGNQPQHF. The DNA for the CDR3 is TGTGCCACCAGCAGCCTGCACCACGAGGCCCGGGGGAACCAGCCCCAGCATTTT.

V usage is TRBV9 and J usage is TRBJ2-7; 8 bases fit TRBD1. The germline V gene has CDR1 SGDLS and CDR2 YYNGEE. The CDR3 contains 15 residues. Trimming at V came to 0 bases and at J to 0 bases, leaving 2 bases not matched to a gene. CDR3 protein: CASSVGGTGSYEQYF. CDR3 nucleotide sequence: TGTGCCAGCAGCGTAGGCGGGACAGGCTCCTACGAGCAGTACTTC.